One sample yielded the 11 T cell receptor beta chains listed below, sequenced in a study of OX40 agonist ivuxolimab in advanced cancers. Data came from immunoSEQ multiplex PCR; TCRdb stores just in-frame clones and leaves some out. Of approximately 25,000 clones in the sample, 81% were seen once. The sequenced sample was CD4+ or CD8+ T cells sorted from blood, obtained in a trial of the OX40 agonist ivuxolimab. The receptors originated from an adult with an advanced solid tumor such as melanoma, head and neck, liver or kidney cancer.

The gene calls are TRBV19 and TRBJ1-5; D is undetermined. In germline, CDR1 is LNHDA, CDR2 SQIVND (reference sequence). This CDR3 has 13 amino acids. V lost 3 bases and J lost 6, with 9 bases in between. The CDR3 DNA reads TGTGCCAGTAGTATGTCGGGAACTCAGCCCCAGCATTTT. The encoded protein is CASSMSGTQPQHF.

This clone was seen once. The rearrangement links TRBV6-1 to TRBJ2-1; 7 bases fit TRBD2. Germline V gene lookup returns CDR1 MNHNS and CDR2 SASEGT. This CDR3 has 16 residues. Germline trimming cut 0 bases from V and 3 bases from J; bases unmatched to any gene: 5. CDR3 bases: TGTGCCAGCAGTGAAGCTCCGGGACTAAACTACAATGAGCAGTTCTTC. Protein: CASSEAPGLNYNEQFF.

The chain couples TRBV9 to TRBJ1-6; D possibly corresponds to TRBD1 (5 bases). CDR3 size: 17 residues. Germline CDR1 and CDR2: SGDLS and YYNGEE. V lost 6 bases and J 7 bases, leaving 23 bases between the germline ends. DNA for the CDR3: TGTGCCAGCACTCCCGGGGGGAACCCCCGGATGAATTCACCCCTCCACTTT. As protein: CASTPGGNPRMNSPLHF.

CDR3 sequence (DNA): TGTGCCACCAGCAGAGGCGAGGATAAGGGGAACTATGGCTACACCTTC. It yields the protein CATSRGEDKGNYGYTF. This sequence joins TRBV15 and TRBJ1-2; weak D call: TRBD1 (5 bases). The V end lost 1 base, the J end lost 2 bases, and 14 bases lay between the germline ends. CDR1 LNHNV and CDR2 YYDKDF come from the germline V gene (reference sequence). This CDR3 has 16 residues. Drawing the rest from reference TRBV15 and TRBJ1-2, the complete variable domain is DAMVIQNPRYQVTQFGKPVTLSCSQTLNHNVMYWYQQKSSQAPKLLFHYYDKDFNNEADTPDNFQSRRPNTSFCFLDIRSPGLGDTAMYLCATSRGEDKGNYGYTFGSGTRLTVV.

In this sample, this clone turned up once. The chain combines TRBV19 with TRBJ1-2; perhaps TRBD1 as D (6 bases). From germline, CDR1 is LNHDA and CDR2 SQIVND (reference sequence). V lost 0 bases and J 12 bases, leaving 14 bases between the germline ends. This CDR3 contains 13 residues. The CDR3 DNA is TGTGCCAGTAGTATAGATCGGGGGCGAGCTGACACCTTC. Amino acid sequence: CASSIDRGRADTF.

This chain links TRBV27 with TRBJ2-7; the match to TRBD1 covers 7 bases. The trim removed 0 bases at V and 3 bases at J, leaving 8 bases unmatched. The CDR3 loop spans 16 amino acids. Germline CDR1 is MNHEY and CDR2 is SMNVEV (reference sequence). CDR3 amino acids: CASSLSQGDRDYEQYF. CDR3 sequence (DNA): TGTGCCAGCAGTTTATCGCAGGGGGACAGAGACTACGAGCAGTACTTC.

The chain carries TRBV5-1 and TRBJ2-2; D unresolved. Per the germline V gene, CDR1 is SGHRS and CDR2 is YFSETQ. Trimming took 3 bases from V and 6 from J, leaving 9 bases between them. CDR3 length: 13 amino acids. This chain's CDR3 is CASSWSSPGELFF. The CDR3 DNA reads as TGCGCCAGCAGCTGGAGCTCCCCCGGGGAGCTGTTTTTT.

The chain couples TRBV6-1 to TRBJ1-4; TRBD1 matches 9 bases. Trimming cost V 3 bases and J 3 bases; bases outside gene matches: 8. This CDR3 has 17 residues. The V gene's germline CDR1 is MNHNS and CDR2 SASEGT. CDR3 coding DNA: TGTGCCAGCAGTGACCCGGGACAGGGATTTGCTAATGAAAAACTGTTTTTT. It is translated as CASSDPGQGFANEKLFF.

The chain joins TRBV30 to TRBJ1-2, with D maybe TRBD1 (6 bases). Germline loops: CDR1 GTSNPN, CDR2 SVGIG (reference sequence). This CDR3 has 13 residues. V dropped 1 base and J dropped 2 bases, with 8 bases sitting between them. The CDR3 DNA reads TGTGCCTGGAGTGGGACAGCCAACTATGGCTACACCTTC. This translates into CAWSGTANYGYTF.

The chain employs TRBV9 and TRBJ1-2; D may be TRBD1 (5 bases). The CDR3 totals 15 residues. From germline, CDR1 is SGDLS and CDR2 YYNGEE. V was cut by 4 bases and J by 3 bases, with 16 bases left in between. Written as DNA, the CDR3 is TGTGCCAGCAGCATCATCGGGACTCCACACTATGGCTACACCTTC. It is translated as CASSIIGTPHYGYTF.

V and J are TRBV7-6 and TRBJ1-3; 8 bases fit TRBD1. Per germline, CDR1 SGHVS and CDR2 FNYEAQ. The CDR3 has 17 amino acids. Trimming took 5 bases from V and 2 from J; bases not matched to a gene: 11. The CDR3 nucleotides are TGTGCCAGCAGCCGTCTTGCCCAGGGGGCCCCTGGAAACACCATATATTTT. Translating gives CASSRLAQGAPGNTIYF.